This TCR beta chain is drawn from a study of blood T cells in healthy people across ages. A note on this clonotype: Antigen unknown.

Combining a sample-barcoded 5' primer with a J-beta primer mix, a second PCR ran for roughly 6 to 12 cycles. A tag from a template-switch adaptor with 12 random nucleotides marked each cDNA molecule. One entry per CDR3 protein results from TCRdb running MiXCR on the 5' RACE reads. The table records 2 million or so distinct CDR3 sequences, 49% of them present only once. General study findings and limits: Estimated diversity that came from one million T cells was considered an underestimate. Naive CD4+ cells and diversity were both higher in long-lived donors than in aged donors. The CMV status of each donor remained undetermined, and this could have confounded shifts in expanded clonotypes.

This clonotype was obtained from a middle-aged woman in good health. Sequencing was done on a sample of blood.

The CDR3 is CASSLGTGKTEAFF. The CDR3 DNA reads as TGTGCCAGCAGCCTTGGGACAGGGAAAACTGAAGCTTTCTTT. This chain links TRBV7-3 with TRBJ1-1; 9 nucleotides match TRBD1. The CDR3 is 14 amino acids. The V and J ends lost 5 bases and 5 bases, in that order; junction bases with no gene match: 6. Germline CDR1 and CDR2: SGHTA and FQGTGA.